The 25 T cell receptor beta chains in this list originate from one sample, sequenced in a study of spatial heterogeneity in lung cancer. The time point here: blood at routine non-recurrence follow-up after resection. TCRdb re-called the 5' RACE reads through MiXCR, storing one row per CDR3 protein. Of tens of thousands of distinct CDR3 sequences detected, about 10% appear once; the ten largest clones hold approximately 30%. Sequenced here: PBMCs, sampled at follow-up. Receptors originate from a female donor with early-stage non-small cell lung cancer.

This clonotype was seen more than once but under ten times. J is TRBJ2-5 and V is TRBV5-1, with 9 bases matching TRBD2. Germline V gene sequence: CDR1 SGHRS, CDR2 YFSETQ. The CDR3 consists of 14 residues. Germline trimming cut 7 bases from V and 2 bases from J; bases unmatched to any gene: 6. DNA for the CDR3: TGCGCCAGCGCTTTCGCGGGGGGGCAAGAGACCCAGTACTTC. This gives the protein CASAFAGGQETQYF.

This clonotype was recorded at least ten times. The rearrangement uses TRBV6-5 and TRBJ1-5, with 7 bases aligning to TRBD1. The germline V gene has CDR1 MNHEY and CDR2 SVGAGI. The CDR3 length is 20 residues. The V gene end was trimmed by 0 bases and the J gene end by 4 bases; junction bases not matched to a gene: 18. The CDR3 DNA reads TGTGCCAGCAGTTACTCCCCACGGGACAGTTATGAACAAGGGAATCAGCCCCAGCATTTT. Translation gives CASSYSPRDSYEQGNQPQHF.

The table lists this clonotype with many counts. This chain connects TRBV20-1 to TRBJ2-3; TRBD2 agrees at 10 bases. The CDR3 spans 14 residues. Germline loops: CDR1 DFQATT, CDR2 SNEGSKA (reference sequence). J gave up 5 bases and V 3 bases, and 5 bases lay outside the gene matches. CDR3 sequence reads: CSARTGLAVDTQYF. Written as DNA, the CDR3 is TGCAGTGCTAGGACCGGACTAGCGGTAGATACGCAGTATTTT.

This clonotype appeared many times. The chain employs TRBV5-5 and TRBJ2-3, with 9 bases matching TRBD1. V lost 0 bases to trimming and J lost 2 bases; unmatched junction nucleotides: 4. Germline lookup yields CDR1 SGHKS and CDR2 YYEKEE (reference sequence). The CDR3 spans 16 residues. This CDR3 is CASSLVGQGFTDTQYF. CDR3 in DNA: TGTGCCAGCAGCTTGGTGGGACAGGGCTTCACAGATACGCAGTATTTT.

This clonotype was counted a few times. The CDR3 here is CASSPPLGSPAGNTIYF. In DNA, the CDR3 is TGTGCCAGCAGCCCCCCGTTGGGGAGTCCAGCCGGAAACACCATATATTTT. J is TRBJ1-3 and V is TRBV3-1, with unresolved D. Germline CDR1 and CDR2: LGHDT and YNNKEL (reference sequence). The CDR3 extends over 17 amino acids. The V gene lost 4 bases and the J gene lost 4 bases, with 20 bases spanning the gap.

This clonotype occurred many times. The gene calls are TRBV30 and TRBJ1-2, with TRBD1 as a possible D gene (5 bases). Germline CDR1 and CDR2: GTSNPN and SVGIG (reference sequence). Deletions cut 2 bases from V and 3 bases from J, with 16 bases between. The CDR3 is 15 amino acids. Here the CDR3 reads CAWSFTGTGDYGYTF. CDR3 bases: TGTGCCTGGAGTTTTACCGGGACCGGAGACTATGGCTACACCTTC.

This clonotype was recorded many times. The CDR3 here is CASSLGAGTEQYF. The CDR3 DNA reads as TGTGCCAGCAGCTTAGGGGCAGGGACCGAGCAGTACTTC. This chain joins TRBV7-2 and TRBJ2-7; D tentatively fits TRBD1 or TRBD2 (5 bases each). The V and J ends lost 1 base and 6 bases respectively, with 10 bases between them. This CDR3 has 13 amino acids. CDR1 and CDR2 from the germline V gene are SGHTA and FQGNSA.

This clonotype was detected many times. CDR3 in DNA: TGTGCCAGCAGGCACACAGATACGCAGTATTTT. Protein: CASRHTDTQYF. This chain connects TRBV12-3 or TRBV12-4 to TRBJ2-3; D not resolved. V lost 6 bases and J lost 2, with 3 bases in between. The CDR3 is 11 amino acids.

This clonotype was recorded a few times. The V call is TRBV4-2, the J call TRBJ2-7, with D perhaps TRBD1 (6 bases). The germline V and J ends were trimmed by 1 base and 3 bases, with 16 bases remaining between them. This CDR3 spans 16 amino acids. Germline V lookup: CDR1 LGHNA, CDR2 YNFKEQ. DNA for the CDR3: TGTGCCAGCAGCCAAGGGAAGCAGGGGATCGTCTACGAGCAGTACTTC. This translates into CASSQGKQGIVYEQYF.

The table lists this clonotype with many counts. This sequence joins TRBV12-3 or TRBV12-4 and TRBJ2-1; 8 nucleotides line up with TRBD1. The CDR3 extends over 15 amino acids. The V segment lost 5 bases and the J segment 2 bases; nucleotides outside the gene matches: 5. The CDR3 spells CASSKGTGAYNEQFF. CDR3 in DNA: TGTGCCAGCAGTAAGGGGACAGGCGCCTACAATGAGCAGTTCTTC.

This clonotype appeared many times. The chain carries TRBV5-1 and TRBJ1-2; 8 nucleotides agree with TRBD1. The CDR3 has 13 residues. From germline, CDR1 is SGHRS and CDR2 YFSETQ. V lost 4 bases and J lost 7; bases outside the gene matches: 6. The CDR3 loop is CASSPGQGSGYTF. CDR3 DNA sequence: TGCGCCAGCAGCCCAGGACAGGGAAGTGGCTACACCTTC.

This clonotype was recorded only once. This rearrangement joins TRBV7-2 to TRBJ2-7; D uncertain. CDR3 length: 14 residues. V lost 6 bases, J lost 3 bases, and 15 bases lay in between. Germline CDR1 is SGHTA and CDR2 is FQGNSA. CDR3 sequence: CASRKLGPGYEQYF. The DNA for the CDR3 is TGTGCCAGCAGGAAATTAGGGCCGGGCTACGAGCAGTACTTC.

This clonotype has at least ten counts. The chain uses TRBV7-2 and TRBJ1-1; D ambiguous. Trimming removed 1 base from V and 1 base from J, with 4 bases in between. The CDR3 runs to 13 residues. CDR1 SGHTA and CDR2 FQGNSA come from the germline V gene. CDR3 nucleotides: TGTGCCAGCAGCTTAGACAGGAACACTGAAGCTTTCTTT. It encodes CASSLDRNTEAFF.

There are many counts of this clonotype. The chain links TRBV5-1 to TRBJ2-5; a possible D gene is TRBD2 (5 bases). The germline V and J ends were trimmed by 1 base and 5 bases, with 6 bases remaining between them. The germline V gene has CDR1 SGHRS and CDR2 YFSETQ. The CDR3 extends over 12 amino acids. In DNA form, the CDR3 reads TGCGCCAGCAGCTTGAGGGAGGAGACCCAGTACTTC. It codes for CASSLREETQYF.

In the case of this clonotype: This may come from a read error, since a much larger clone is one base off. The rearrangement joins TRBV5-5 to TRBJ2-7; D may correspond to TRBD1 or TRBD2 (5 bases each). The CDR3 sequence is 13 residues long. Germline V gene lookup returns CDR1 SGHKS and CDR2 YYEKEE (reference sequence). DNA for the CDR3: TGTGTCAGCAGCTTGAGGGGATACTACGAGCAGTACTTC. Its protein is CVSSLRGYYEQYF. Full variable domain (rest looked up from reference TRBV5-5 and TRBJ2-7): DAGVTQSPTHLIKTRGQQVTLRCSPISGHKSVSWYQQVLGQGPQFIFQYYEKEERGRGNFPDRFSARQFPNYSSELNVNALLLGDSALYLCVSSLRGYYEQYFGPGTRLTVT.

This clonotype has a count of ten or more. The V and J genes are TRBV11-2 and TRBJ2-2, with 7 bases identical to TRBD2. The CDR3 loop spans 17 amino acids. Germline V gene lookup returns CDR1 SGHAT and CDR2 FQNNGV. V lost 5 bases to trimming and J lost 2 bases; unmatched junction nucleotides: 11. CDR3 amino acids: CASSPRLARKNTGELFF. CDR3 in DNA: TGTGCCAGCAGCCCACGACTAGCACGAAAAAACACCGGGGAGCTGTTTTTT.

The rearrangement joins TRBV2 to TRBJ1-5; 8 nucleotides match TRBD1. J was trimmed by 4 bases and V by 6 bases; bases with no gene match: 8. The CDR3 has 15 amino acids. The germline V gene encodes CDR1 SNHLY and CDR2 FYNNEI. The CDR3 protein is CASRAQGAGNQPQHF. The CDR3 DNA is TGTGCCAGCAGGGCCCAGGGGGCGGGAAATCAGCCCCAGCATTTT.

This clonotype occurred a few times. This chain uses TRBV4-3 with TRBJ2-2, with a possible D match to TRBD1 (6 bases). The V and J ends lost 0 bases and 6 bases respectively, with 14 bases between them. Germline CDR1 and CDR2: LGHNA and YSLEER. CDR3 length: 16 amino acids. CDR3 sequence (DNA): TGCGCCAGCAGCCAAGAGGCGCAGGGGTTAGCCGGGGAGCTGTTTTTT. It encodes CASSQEAQGLAGELFF.

This clonotype was seen ten or more times. The rearrangement joins TRBV7-9 to TRBJ2-1, with D possibly TRBD1 on 6 matching bases. Germline loops: CDR1 SEHNR, CDR2 FQNEAQ (reference sequence). The ends were cut back, 9 bases at V and 3 bases at J, with 18 bases in the middle. This CDR3 comprises 15 residues. The CDR3 DNA reads TGTGCCAGAAAAGGGGGACGGCGGTTCTACAATGAGCAGTTCTTC. Residues: CARKGGRRFYNEQFF.

This clonotype was observed many times. V is TRBV20-1 and J is TRBJ2-3, with D perhaps TRBD1 (5 bases). V was shortened by 3 bases and J by 3 bases, with 10 bases between the two germline ends. The length of the CDR3 is 13 residues. Germline assignment: CDR1 DFQATT and CDR2 SNEGSKA (reference sequence). CDR3 sequence (DNA): TGCAGTGCTAGCCCCAGGGTTACAGATACGCAGTATTTT. This encodes CSASPRVTDTQYF.

This clonotype was picked up a small number of times. The chain combines TRBV27 with TRBJ2-1, with D hard to call. V dropped 5 bases and J dropped 9 bases, with 11 bases sitting between them. This CDR3 has 12 amino acids. Germline V gives CDR1 MNHEY, CDR2 SMNVEV (reference sequence). DNA of the CDR3: TGTGCCAGCAGTCCTTCTGGCTTTGAGCAGTTCTTC. This codes for CASSPSGFEQFF.

The J gene is TRBJ2-1, the V gene TRBV28; D is undetermined. Looked up from germline, CDR1 is MDHEN and CDR2 is SYDVKM. The CDR3 extends over 17 amino acids. V lost 1 base and J lost 5, with 18 bases in between. CDR3 sequence: CASSLSIWQDGHNEQFF. In DNA, the CDR3 is TGTGCCAGCAGTTTATCCATCTGGCAGGATGGGCACAATGAGCAGTTCTTC.

For the CDR3, the DNA is TGTGCCAGCGTCGAAGAGGGCAGGGGGTCCATTGAAGCTTTCTTT. This encodes CASVEEGRGSIEAFF. This chain connects TRBV2 to TRBJ1-1; 7 bases match TRBD1. V was pared by 8 bases and J by 7 bases, with 16 bases of the junction left unmatched. Germline V gene sequence: CDR1 SNHLY, CDR2 FYNNEI. The CDR3 runs to 15 residues.

This clonotype has ten or more counts. This chain connects TRBV12-3 or TRBV12-4 to TRBJ1-6; the D gene is possibly TRBD1 (6 bases). This CDR3 has 15 residues. The ends were cut back, 4 bases at V and 4 bases at J, with 11 bases in the middle. The CDR3 bases are TGTGCCAGCAGTTACGGGGGCCCATATAATTCACCCCTCCACTTT. Encoded protein: CASSYGGPYNSPLHF.

The CDR3 loop reads CASSLARSGGSYNEQFF. The CDR3 nucleotides read TGTGCCAGCAGCTTAGCGCGGAGCGGAGGCTCCTACAATGAGCAGTTCTTC. This chain connects TRBV7-2 to TRBJ2-1, with D maybe TRBD2 (5 bases). The CDR3 runs 17 residues. Germline values: CDR1 SGHTA, CDR2 FQGNSA. V was cut by 0 bases and J by 0 bases, with 12 bases left in between. Combining the CDR3 with reference TRBV7-2 and TRBJ2-1 gives the whole variable domain GAGVSQSPSNKVTEKGKDVELRCDPISGHTALYWYRQSLGQGLEFLIYFQGNSAPDKSGLPSDRFSAERTGGSVSTLTIQRTQQEDSAVYLCASSLARSGGSYNEQFFGPGTRLTVL.